The clone carrying this T cell receptor (beta chain) appeared a few times. Antigen specificity is unknown. TCRdb itself ran the reads through MiXCR, one entry per CDR3 protein. The sample lists about 400,000 distinct CDR3 sequences; less than 20% were seen once. This entry belongs to a study of T cell repertoires in cytomegalovirus infection. Study results and caveats: The cumulative frequency of public TCR beta families distinguished individuals who carried CMV together with the relevant HLA.

The CDR3 has 15 residues. V shed 6 bases and J shed 0 bases, with 12 bases lying between them. V gene TRBV12-3 or TRBV12-4 combines with J gene TRBJ1-5; D gene ambiguous. This TCR was recovered from a human donor in good health (CMV status not recorded). Some clones in this sample may be carry-over from other donors' samples. The source material was PBMCs. CDR3 amino acids: CASSSHGVSNQPQHF. CDR3 DNA: TGTGCCAGCAGCAGCCACGGGGTTAGCAATCAGCCCCAGCATTTT.